Shown below are 26 T cell receptor beta chains from a single sample sequenced in a study of blood T cell repertoires in COVID-19. Data came from immunoSEQ multiplex PCR; TCRdb stores just in-frame clones and leaves some out. The table has 130,000 to 150,000 clones, around 82% seen once; the top ten hold approximately 12%. Sequencing was performed on peripheral blood. These TCRs come from a man in his sixties with active or convalescent COVID-19.

V gene TRBV7-2 combines with J gene TRBJ2-7; 7 bases align to TRBD2. V lost 5 bases and J lost 1; bases outside the gene matches: 5. The germline CDR1 and CDR2 sequences are SGHTA and FQGNSA. CDR3 length: 14 amino acids. CDR3 sequence (DNA): TGTGCCAGCAGCATTACTAGCGCATCCTACGAGCAGTACTTC. It codes for CASSITSASYEQYF.

V is TRBV11-3 and J is TRBJ2-4; D possibly corresponds to TRBD2 (6 bases). The J call may be mistaken, given a closer DNA end match to TRBJ2-1. CDR3 size: 18 residues. Germline CDR1 SGHNT, CDR2 YENEEA. CDR3 bases: TGTGCCAGCAGCTTAGATAAGGAGGGTACCCTAGCCAAAAACATTCAGTTCTTC. Translating it yields CASSLDKEGTLAKNIQFF.

This clone was detected only a few times. The chain links TRBV12-3 or TRBV12-4 to TRBJ2-4, with 8 bases aligning to TRBD2. Trimming removed 6 bases from V and 5 bases from J; junction bases left unmatched: 3. This CDR3 region has 13 residues. CDR3 amino acids: CASSGSGENIQYF. The DNA of the CDR3 is TGTGCCAGCAGCGGTAGCGGGGAAAACATTCAGTACTTC.

The V gene is TRBV19, the J gene TRBJ1-3; 7 nucleotides match TRBD1. The CDR3 has 15 residues. Germline CDR1 is LNHDA and CDR2 is SQIVND (reference sequence). V was pared by 9 bases and J by 0 bases, with 8 bases of the junction left unmatched. CDR3 sequence: CASRLGQSSGNTIYF. CDR3 bases: TGTGCCAGCCGGTTGGGACAGTCCTCTGGAAACACCATATATTTT.

The chain couples TRBV6-4 to TRBJ1-3; D not certain. Germline V gene sequence: CDR1 MRHNA, CDR2 SNTAGT. CDR3 length equals 13 residues. The V and J ends lost 1 base and 2 bases respectively, with 3 bases between them. CDR3 in amino acids: CASSDWPGNTIYF. CDR3 coding DNA: TGTGCCAGCAGTGACTGGCCTGGAAACACCATATATTTT.

The CDR3 is CASSFRLAGSETQYF. CDR3 DNA: TGTGCCAGCAGCTTTCGGCTAGCGGGATCGGAGACCCAGTACTTC. This rearrangement joins TRBV6-2 or TRBV6-3 to TRBJ2-5; TRBD2 matches at 9 bases. V gave up 6 bases and J gave up 5 bases; unmatched junction bases: 10. CDR3 length: 15 amino acids. Germline loops: CDR1 MNHEY, CDR2 SVGEGT.

V usage is TRBV5-1 and J usage is TRBJ1-4, with 7 bases matching TRBD1. The V segment lost 5 bases and the J segment 2 bases; nucleotides outside the gene matches: 6. Germline CDR1 and CDR2: SGHRS and YFSETQ. The length of the CDR3 is 15 residues. This CDR3 reads CASRQEGQTNEKLFF. In DNA, the CDR3 is TGCGCCAGCAGACAAGAGGGACAGACTAATGAAAAACTGTTTTTT.

The V gene is TRBV6-1, the J gene TRBJ2-1; 10 bases map to TRBD2. The CDR3 is made up of 16 amino acids. V trimming: 3 bases; J trimming: 4 bases; junction bases outside the gene matches: 6. CDR1 is MNHNS, CDR2 SASEGT, per germline. The CDR3 bases are TGTGCCAGCAGTGATCCGGGACTAGCGACGTACAATGAGCAGTTCTTC. Protein product: CASSDPGLATYNEQFF.

The table lists this clone with a count of one. The V gene is TRBV18, the J gene TRBJ1-1, with D possibly TRBD1 on 5 matching bases. V shed 1 base and J shed 3 bases, with 12 bases lying between them. CDR1 and CDR2 (germline): KGHSH, LQKENI. The CDR3 length is 15 residues. CDR3 sequence: CASSPLGRADTEAFF. CDR3 sequence (DNA): TGTGCCAGCTCACCACTCGGCAGGGCGGACACTGAAGCTTTCTTT.

The genes are TRBV11-2 and TRBJ1-6; the D gene is possibly TRBD1 (6 bases). The CDR3 has 15 residues. Germline-derived CDR1 and CDR2 are SGHAT and FQNNGV. Trimming stripped 5 bases from V and 6 bases from J, with 14 bases between. The DNA of the CDR3 is TGTGCCAGCAGCCCCCCGCAGGGGAGTAATTCACCCCTCCACTTT. Translated, it gives CASSPPQGSNSPLHF.

V is TRBV2 and J is TRBJ2-1; a possible D gene is TRBD2 (5 bases). The CDR3 is 12 amino acids. Looked up from germline, CDR1 is SNHLY and CDR2 is FYNNEI. Trimming took 6 bases from V and 4 from J, leaving 7 bases between them. CDR3 region: CASSVAYNEQFF. In nucleotides, the CDR3 is TGTGCCAGCAGCGTAGCGTACAATGAGCAGTTCTTC.

This sequence joins TRBV5-1 and TRBJ1-2; D ambiguous. Looked up from germline, CDR1 is SGHRS and CDR2 is YFSETQ. CDR3 length: 13 residues. The V gene lost 4 bases and the J gene lost 4 bases, with 11 bases spanning the gap. DNA of the CDR3: TGCGCCAGCAGCCCGGAGGGTGGCTATGGCTACACCTTC. It yields the protein CASSPEGGYGYTF. Complete variable domain (other parts from reference TRBV5-1 and TRBJ1-2): KAGVTQTPRYLIKTRGQQVTLSCSPISGHRSVSWYQQTPGQGLQFLFEYFSETQRNKGNFPGRFSGRQFSNSRSEMNVSTLELGDSALYLCASSPEGGYGYTFGSGTRLTVV.

V and J are TRBV12-3 or TRBV12-4 and TRBJ2-1, with TRBD1 identical over 7 bases. The junction had 5 bases not matched to a gene; V was cut back by 5 bases and J by 7 bases. The CDR3 totals 13 residues. CDR3 in DNA: TGTGCCAGCAGTCCTGACAGGGTGAATGAGCAGTTCTTC. Its protein product is CASSPDRVNEQFF.

The chain joins TRBV27 to TRBJ1-4; 7 bases agree with TRBD1. The CDR3 has 13 amino acids. Germline values: CDR1 MNHEY, CDR2 SMNVEV (reference sequence). The J segment lost 8 bases and the V segment lost 7 bases, leaving 7 bases of the junction unmatched. The DNA of the CDR3 is TGTGCCAGCAAGGAACAGGGGCGAGAAAAACTGTTTTTT. Translation gives CASKEQGREKLFF.

The gene calls are TRBV2 and TRBJ2-1; 9 bases line up with TRBD2. The CDR3 covers 18 residues. Germline V gene sequence: CDR1 SNHLY, CDR2 FYNNEI. V shed 4 bases, J shed 8 bases, and the junction held 18 bases outside the gene matches. CDR3 DNA sequence: TGTGCCAGCAGTGGGGGACTAGCCCTCCCGCCCCGCCCCCATGAGCAGTTCTTC. Its translation: CASSGGLALPPRPHEQFF.

This clone was counted between two and nine times. The genes are TRBV6-2 or TRBV6-3 and TRBJ2-1; 9 bases line up with TRBD2. Germline values: CDR1 MNHEY, CDR2 SVGEGT. J was trimmed by 7 bases and V by 4 bases; bases with no gene match: 8. There are 15 residues in the CDR3. The CDR3 loop is CASSLSGRIRNEQFF. CDR3 coding DNA: TGTGCCAGCAGTTTGAGCGGGAGGATTCGGAATGAGCAGTTCTTC.

This clone was observed once. The chain is built from TRBV2 and TRBJ1-4; 10 bases are a match to TRBD1. This CDR3 contains 13 residues. Germline CDR1 reads SNHLY; CDR2 reads FYNNEI. The V gene end was trimmed by 8 bases and the J gene end by 6 bases; junction bases not matched to a gene: 3. The CDR3 nucleotides read TGTGCCAGCGGCGGGACAGGGGATGAAAAACTGTTTTTT. Amino acids: CASGGTGDEKLFF.

This chain uses TRBV6-5 with TRBJ1-5; no definite D call. Germline CDR1 and CDR2: MNHEY and SVGAGI. This CDR3 contains 14 residues. Trimming cost V 4 bases and J 6 bases, with 13 bases left between them. The CDR3 nucleotides read TGTGCCAGCAGTTCCCCCGGTGAGGGTCAGCCCCAGCATTTT. Translation: CASSSPGEGQPQHF.

The CDR3 DNA reads as TGTGCCAGCGAGCGGCTAGAGACCCAGTACTTC. Its protein product is CASERLETQYF. This chain links TRBV7-6 with TRBJ2-5; maybe TRBD2 (5 bases). Germline V lookup: CDR1 SGHVS, CDR2 FNYEAQ. Between the trimmed V and J ends, which lost 8 bases and 4 bases, there was a span of 8 bases. The CDR3 sequence is 11 residues long.

The rearrangement joins TRBV5-5 to TRBJ1-5, with D possibly matching TRBD1 (5 bases). Germline loops: CDR1 SGHKS, CDR2 YYEKEE (reference sequence). Trimming left V 4 bases short and J 3 bases short, with 17 bases between. The CDR3 contains 16 residues. The CDR3 nucleotides read TGTGCCAGCAGCCCCCCGGGAGGGGCTTTCAATCAGCCCCAGCATTTT. Encoded protein: CASSPPGGAFNQPQHF.

The gene calls are TRBV3-1 (or the pseudogene TRBV3-2) and TRBJ2-2, with 14 bases aligning to TRBD2. J was trimmed by 6 bases and V by 4 bases; bases with no gene match: 1. The germline V gene has CDR1 LGHDT and CDR2 YNNKEL (reference sequence). The CDR3 extends over 15 amino acids. This CDR3 is CASSRGLAGAGELFF. Here the CDR3 DNA reads TGTGCCAGCAGCCGGGGACTAGCGGGAGCCGGGGAGCTGTTTTTT.

This chain connects TRBV27 to TRBJ1-2; 7 bases align to TRBD1. After removal of 5 bases from V and 5 bases from J, the junction contained 8 bases not matched to a gene. The CDR3 length is 14 residues. Germline V lookup: CDR1 MNHEY, CDR2 SMNVEV (reference sequence). Here the CDR3 reads CASSPGQALYGYTF. The CDR3 DNA follows: TGTGCCAGCAGTCCTGGACAGGCCCTTTATGGCTACACCTTC.

V gene TRBV7-7 combines with J gene TRBJ2-5, with a weak D call TRBD2 (5 bases). There are 16 residues in the CDR3. Germline CDR1 SSHAT, CDR2 FNYEAQ (reference sequence). With 5 bases removed from V and 2 bases from J, the gap between germline ends came to 18 bases. DNA of the CDR3: TGTGCCAGCAGCCCCGAGACGGGATCGAGGCAAGAGACCCAGTACTTC. It encodes CASSPETGSRQETQYF. Using reference TRBV7-7 and TRBJ2-5 for the parts outside the CDR3, the full variable domain is GAGVSQSPRYKVTKRGQDVTLRCDPISSHATLYWYQQALGQGPEFLTYFNYEAQPDKSGLPSDRFSAERPEGSISTLTIQRTEQRDSAMYRCASSPETGSRQETQYFGPGTRLLVL.

The V gene is TRBV11-3, the J gene TRBJ2-7; TRBD1 might be the D (5 bases). V lost 5 bases, J lost 2 bases, and 10 bases lay in between. The CDR3 has 13 amino acids. Germline CDR1 and CDR2: SGHNT and YENEEA. The CDR3 coding sequence is TGTGCCAGCAGCCCAGGACAAGCCTACGAGCAGTACTTC. Translation: CASSPGQAYEQYF.

V gene TRBV7-8 combines with J gene TRBJ1-2; TRBD1 might be the D (5 bases). V was shortened by 2 bases and J by 8 bases, with 21 bases between the two germline ends. This CDR3 comprises 16 residues. The germline V gene encodes CDR1 SGHVS and CDR2 FQNEAQ. CDR3 protein: CASSLQIPTGLGGYTF. CDR3 DNA sequence: TGTGCCAGCAGCTTACAGATCCCTACAGGTCTGGGCGGCTACACCTTC.

V and J are TRBV5-1 and TRBJ2-7; 8 bases match TRBD2. The junction had 3 bases not matched to a gene; V was cut back by 4 bases and J by 0 bases. Germline V gives CDR1 SGHRS, CDR2 YFSETQ. The CDR3 is 14 residues long. Written as DNA, the CDR3 is TGCGCCAGCAGCGTTAGCGGGGTCTCCTACGAGCAGTACTTC. This sequence encodes CASSVSGVSYEQYF.